The rows below give T cell receptor beta chains drawn from one sample of a study of blood T cell repertoires in COVID-19. Produced via immunoSEQ multiplex PCR; TCRdb's table is partial and in-frame only. Among about 97,000 clones listed, more than 75% were seen once. Sequencing used peripheral blood. The receptors were sampled from a human donor in a cohort sampled during active COVID-19. Both conserved end residues are part of each CDR3. D genes are given only for firm matches. The size entry is marked missing in some rows and otherwise reads once, few, many or a size class.

D,J,size,V,CDR3,DNA
TRBD2,TRBJ2-1,-,TRBV7-3,CASSRGLAGVDEQFF,TGTGCCAGCAGCCGCGGACTAGCGGGAGTAGATGAGCAGTTCTTC
TRBD2,TRBJ2-7,-,TRBV6-6,CASSSQGLADEQYF,TGTGCCAGCAGTTCACAGGGACTAGCGGACGAGCAGTACTTC
-,TRBJ1-1,-,TRBV12-3/TRBV12-4,CASSPSGIEAFF,TGTGCCAGCAGCCCCTCAGGGATTGAAGCTTTCTTT
TRBD1,TRBJ2-3,-,TRBV9,CASSERPGQGSRYDVADTQYF,TGTGCCAGCAGCGAGAGACCCGGACAGGGTTCGCGGTATGATGTCGCAGATACGCAGTATTTT
-,TRBJ2-7,few,TRBV2,CASSEALLALGLYF,TGTGCCAGCAGTGAAGCGCTTCTGGCACTCGGACTCTACTTC
-,TRBJ1-5,-,TRBV19,CASSGFRGQPQHF,TGTGCCAGTAGTGGATTTAGGGGCCAGCCCCAGCATTTT
-,TRBJ1-1,-,TRBV7-9,CASSFRVGAFF,TGTGCCAGCAGCTTCAGGGTGGGAGCTTTCTTT
-,TRBJ1-6,-,TRBV2,CASSVTSAGSPLHF,TGTGCCAGCAGTGTGACCTCGGCGGGTTCACCCCTCCACTTT
-,TRBJ1-2,-,TRBV6-5,CASSRQTQADYGYTF,TGTGCCAGCAGCAGGCAGACCCAAGCGGACTATGGCTACACCTTC
TRBD2,TRBJ2-7,-,TRBV3-1/TRBV3-2,CASSQRLAGASEQYF,TGTGCCAGCAGCCAAAGGCTAGCGGGAGCTAGCGAGCAGTACTTC
-,TRBJ2-2,-,TRBV2,CASIGDKANTGELFF,TGTGCCAGCATTGGGGACAAAGCGAACACCGGGGAGCTGTTTTTT
-,TRBJ1-5,once,TRBV28,CASRDNQPQHF,TGTGCCAGCCGCGACAATCAGCCCCAGCATTTT
-,TRBJ2-7,-,TRBV5-6,CASSPNDPSSYEQYF,TGTGCCAGCAGCCCCAACGACCCTAGCTCCTACGAGCAGTACTTC
TRBD1,TRBJ2-2,few,TRBV5-1,CASSLQGSDTGELFF,TGCGCCAGCAGCTTACAGGGGTCGGACACCGGGGAGCTGTTTTTT
-,TRBJ1-2,-,TRBV9,CASSAHVNYGYTF,TGTGCCAGCAGCGCACACGTTAACTATGGCTACACCTTC
-,TRBJ1-2,once,TRBV29-1,CSANRVEGYTF,TGCAGCGCCAACAGGGTCGAAGGCTACACCTTC
TRBD1,TRBJ1-6,-,TRBV5-1,CASSTGQGDSPLHF,TGCGCCAGCAGCACTGGACAGGGAGATTCACCCCTCCACTTT
TRBD2,TRBJ2-3,-,TRBV9,CASSPGGIDTQYF,TGTGCCAGCAGCCCGGGGGGAATTGATACGCAGTATTTT
-,TRBJ2-3,-,TRBV7-8,CASSPLAPSFTDTQYF,TGTGCCAGCAGCCCACTAGCCCCTTCCTTCACAGATACGCAGTATTTT